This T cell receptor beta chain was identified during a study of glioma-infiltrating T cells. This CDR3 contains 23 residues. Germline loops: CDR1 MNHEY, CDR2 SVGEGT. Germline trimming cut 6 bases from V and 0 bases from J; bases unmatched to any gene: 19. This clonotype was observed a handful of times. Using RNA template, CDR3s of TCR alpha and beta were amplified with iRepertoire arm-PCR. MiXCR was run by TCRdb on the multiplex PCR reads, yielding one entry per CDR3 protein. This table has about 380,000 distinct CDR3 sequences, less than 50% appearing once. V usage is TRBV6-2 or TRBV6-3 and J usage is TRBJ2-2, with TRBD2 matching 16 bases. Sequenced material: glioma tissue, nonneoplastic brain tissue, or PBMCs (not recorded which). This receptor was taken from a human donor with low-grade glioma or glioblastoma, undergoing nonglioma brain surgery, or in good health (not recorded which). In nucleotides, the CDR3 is TGTGCCAGCAGCCAATTCCTTCGGCCACCGGGACTAGCGGGAGGGCCGAACACCGGGGAGCTGTTTTTT. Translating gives CASSQFLRPPGLAGGPNTGELFF.